This T cell receptor beta chain was captured in a study of beta chain features in type 1 diabetes (dated by TCRdb to about 2018). Background on the whole study: Mean age, gender distribution, total cell number and subset yield did not differ between patients and healthy donors. A total of 100 million to 140 million sorted cells were examined across all samples, and the number of cells per subset was strongly correlated with RNA yield. Naive and central memory subsets were obtained from all 30 or so donors, but regulatory and stem cell-like memory subsets were isolated from only 8 patients and roughly eight healthy donors. In the study, recently diagnosed type 1 diabetes patients and matched healthy donors were compared on the TCRB repertoires of their sorted circulating CD4+ T cell subsets.

Each donor gave one peripheral blood draw, approximately 110 mL on average, collected into heparinised tubes. A BD FACSAria II was used to sort naive, central memory, regulatory and stem cell-like memory CD4+ T cells with a panel that included CD45RO, CCR7, CD25, CD127, CD95 and CD27. A purity above 98% was achieved for all sorted populations. PBMCs were separated immediately by Lymphoprep density gradient centrifugation and were stained directly, without being cultured. So that batch effects would be minimized, each experiment stained and sorted samples in pairs, pairing one healthy donor with one patient. What the study reported, not specific to this receptor: Because the HLA sub-analyses included only small numbers of individuals, any influence of HLA type on TCRB rearrangement was left unresolved. PCR might favor shorter templates, but patient and control samples were amplified and corrected together, so any skew would affect both groups equally. Because cDNA rather than genomic DNA was sequenced, highly expressing activated cells could have been over-represented, although no difference in activation and CD3 levels was found between groups. Type 1 diabetes patients showed a moderate but significant shortening of TCRB CDR3 length in all four CD4+ subsets. Naive, central memory and regulatory TCRB repertoires appeared to be more alike among patients than among healthy donors. At VDJ recombination sites, type 1 diabetes patients had fewer insertions and more deleted nucleotides, which implies abnormalities in thymic rearrangement.

The entire amount of isolated RNA was reverse transcribed using the High Capacity cDNA Reverse Transcription Kit, so the sequenced TCRB transcripts were expressed ones. Naive, central memory and regulatory T cell samples underwent deep immunoSEQ sequencing, averaging around 4 million total reads per sample. Sorted cells were lysed in RLT buffer, and RNA was extracted using DNase-treated RNeasy Micro or Mini kits according to cell number. Each cell subset was processed on its own to prevent cross-contamination, while patient and healthy donor samples were processed together. The immunoSEQ multiplex PCR was used to amplify TCRB sequences from cDNA, generating 87-bp fragments that spanned the CDR3 region. Sequencing of the amplicons was performed on the Illumina HiSeq platform. The authors' pipeline ran thus. Synthetic template baselines were used to correct PCR bias computationally, reads within Hamming distance 2 were collapsed, and singletons that could not be merged were discarded. Reads were aligned to IMGT to assign V, D and J genes, CDR3 length, and insertions or deletions at six rearrangement sites. Within each subset, clonotype counts were normalized to sorted cell number, after which true diversity and Gini coefficients were computed with the tcR R package. The overlap coefficient, calculated on TCRB nucleotide sequences, was used to measure repertoire sharing. Out-of-frame TCRB sequences from naive cells were analyzed to stand in for the pre-selection repertoire. As stored in TCRdb, this immuneACCESS dataset retains in-frame rearrangements with V and J assigned. A fraction of the clones does not appear; measured against another copy, unresolved V genes explain less than half of the discrepancy, and the remainder lacks a known reason. That table gives V, J and clone size, and the DNA gave D and trimming. This sample holds about 660,000 clones; around 15% were observed only once. Of the sample, 0.03% to 0.04% is held by the ten largest clones.

This clone appeared a few times. This receptor's antigen is unknown. One base away there is no much larger clone; base qualities are not given. The source is a man younger than 30 with type 1 diabetes. Sequencing input: naive CD4+ T cells from blood. Interpreted using the paper, the cell subset or site label stands for: true naive CD4+ T cells.

The CDR3 reads as follows: CASSYERGWNEQFF. DNA sequence: TGTGCCAGCAGTTACGAGCGGGGGTGGAATGAGCAGTTCTTC. The chain joins TRBV6-5 to TRBJ2-1, and 8 junction bases match TRBD2. CDR1 and CDR2, looked up from the germline V gene, are MNHEY and SVGAGI. The CDR3 covers 14 residues, taking in both the cysteine and the phenylalanine. The only DNA kept is the CDR3, 42 bases in frame from the first base. V is cut back by 2 bases and J by 7 bases, with 4 bases in the junction unmatched.